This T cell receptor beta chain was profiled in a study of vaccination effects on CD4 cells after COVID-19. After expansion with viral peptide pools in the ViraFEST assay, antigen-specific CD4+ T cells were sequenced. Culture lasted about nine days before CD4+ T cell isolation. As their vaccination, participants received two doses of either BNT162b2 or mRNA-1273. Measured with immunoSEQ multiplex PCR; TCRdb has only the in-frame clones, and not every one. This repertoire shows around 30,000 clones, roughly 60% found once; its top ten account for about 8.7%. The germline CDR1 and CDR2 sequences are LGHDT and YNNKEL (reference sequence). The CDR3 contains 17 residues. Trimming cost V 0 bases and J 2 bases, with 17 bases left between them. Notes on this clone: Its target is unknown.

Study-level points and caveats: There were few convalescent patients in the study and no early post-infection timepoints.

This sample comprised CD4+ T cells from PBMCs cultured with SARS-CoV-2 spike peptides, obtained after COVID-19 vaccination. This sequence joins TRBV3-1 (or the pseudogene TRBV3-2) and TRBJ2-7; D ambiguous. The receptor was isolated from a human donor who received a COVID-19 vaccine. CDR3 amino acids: CASSQDLSNTDPYEQYF. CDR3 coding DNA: TGTGCCAGCAGCCAAGATTTGAGCAACACGGATCCCTACGAGCAGTACTTC.